This entry lists 2 T cell receptor beta chains sequenced from one sample in a study of T cell responses to AZD1222 COVID-19 vaccine. Generated by immunoSEQ multiplex PCR, the TCRdb table keeps only in-frame clones and is missing some. Here the sample spans 150,000 to 200,000 clones, under 95% being singletons. The sample was peripheral blood, taken 28 days after the second AZD1222 dose. The receptors stem from an adult who received the AZD1222 COVID-19 vaccine.

This chain uses TRBV10-2 with TRBJ2-7, with 8 positions matching TRBD1. Germline loops: CDR1 WSHSY, CDR2 SAAADI. With V trimmed by 2 bases and J by 3 bases, 9 bases remained unmatched. The CDR3 has 16 amino acids. CDR3 sequence: CASSEVPGGYFYEQYF. The DNA of the CDR3 is TGCGCCAGCAGTGAGGTGCCAGGGGGCTACTTCTACGAGCAGTACTTC.

The rearrangement uses TRBV29-1 and TRBJ1-2; D is possibly TRBD1 (5 bases). Trimming cost V 1 base and J 3 bases, with 15 bases left between them. Per the germline V gene, CDR1 is SQVTM and CDR2 is ANQGSEA. The length of the CDR3 is 15 residues. CDR3 nucleotides: TGCAGCGTTGAAGGGCGGGGGAAGAGGGACTATGGCTACACCTTC. Translating gives CSVEGRGKRDYGYTF.